The entry that follows covers one TCR beta chain sequence. Its binding antigen is unknown. Per-base qualities were not stored, and no clone one base away is much larger. The data are from a study of spatial heterogeneity in lung cancer (dated 2019 in TCRdb). Broadly, across the study: Beta-chain transcripts were consistently detected in greater numbers than alpha-chain transcripts, which likely reflected higher beta-chain transcript abundance. Both alpha and beta chains were TCR-sequenced in around 220 tumor regions, under 85 matched nontumor lung samples and roughly 50 PBMC samples obtained at surgery. In the raw uncorrected reads, each unique combination of TCR and UMI appeared more than ten times on average. In non-small cell lung cancer, the study quantitatively compared TCR alpha and beta repertoires across several tumor regions, matched nontumor lung, and blood. TCR repertoire features were related to nonsynonymous mutation counts determined by whole-exome sequencing of tumor tissue.

The CDR3 holds 13 amino acids from the cysteine to the phenylalanine. The CDR3 DNA has 39 bases and is translated from base 1. V is reduced by 2 bases and J by 7 bases, leaving a spacing of 11 bases between them. The sample's time point label, in plain terms: sample taken at primary tumor resection. The donors were about 71 patients from the lung TRACERx cohort who had early-stage, untreated non-small cell lung cancer. TCR sequencing used whole RNA extracted from tumor and nontumor lung tissue, or from cryopreserved PBMC samples, without cell sorting. Only patients for whom sufficient RNA was available from at least two tumor regions were selected for TCR sequencing. General conclusions and limits of the study: Additional single-cell paired TCR alpha and beta sequencing was considered necessary to confirm, at a functional level, the hypothesis that regional TCRs recognize regional mutations. Ubiquitous expanded tumor TCRs showed up in blood more often at tumor resection than at routine follow-up.

Receptors were amplified or captured by 5' RACE. The sequencer was a NextSeq 500. In the TCR library protocol, a unique molecular identifier was attached to each TCR cDNA molecule so that PCR and sequencing errors could be corrected. The study's processing was this. TCR identification, UMI-based error correction and CDR3 extraction were all carried out with Decombinator tools. Expanded TCRs were defined as those above a frequency of 2 per 1,000, corresponding to the top 1% of the tumor frequency distribution. Renyi diversity was calculated using the R vegan package after each repertoire was subsampled 100 times to 5,000 TCRs. CDR3 similarity networks were built from amino acid triplet string-kernel similarity, with CDR3s being connected when pairwise similarity was above 0.82. The public reads were reprocessed in TCRdb via fastp at Q25 and MiXCR, keeping in-frame beta chains. Rows are combined by CDR3 protein, so each entry shows the most common genes and DNA. TCRdb's processing, not the study's, gives the V and J calls here. The sample data list 40,000 or so distinct CDR3 sequences, and approximately 5.2% of these were observed just once. The ten largest clones capture roughly 25% of the sample.

The sample here was PBMCs, taken at surgery. The TCR was taken from a female donor with early-stage non-small cell lung cancer. The rearrangement combines TRBV12-3 or TRBV12-4 with TRBJ1-2; TRBD1 is a weak D gene call, 5 bases matching. The nucleotides read TGTGCCAGCAGTTTATTAGCAGGGCCTGGCTACACCTTC. It is translated as CASSLLAGPGYTF.